One sample yielded the 16 T cell receptor beta chains listed below, sequenced in a study of T cells in Graves' hyperthyroidism and ophthalmopathy. What was amplified from RNA transcripts were TCR beta CDR3 regions. Using the HTBI primer set, a first-round RT-PCR was run on the TCR CDR3. From the multiplex PCR reads, TCRdb called clonotypes with MiXCR, one entry per CDR3 protein. This sample has 270,000 or so distinct CDR3 sequences; 13% to 15% occur once, and the top ten carry around 31%. Sequenced material: blood. Receptors were obtained from a woman in her 50s with Graves' hyperthyroidism that later progressed to Graves' ophthalmopathy.

The chain combines TRBV18 with TRBJ1-1; tentatively, D is TRBD1 (5 bases). The germline gives CDR1 KGHSH, CDR2 LQKENI. Deletions cut 0 bases from V and 4 bases from J, with 12 bases between. The CDR3 contains 15 residues. The CDR3 bases are TGTGCCAGCTCACCACCATTTCCCCAGGGCACTGAAGCTTTCTTT. Protein product: CASSPPFPQGTEAFF. Based on the CDR3 plus reference TRBV18 and TRBJ1-1, the full variable domain is NAGVMQNPRHLVRRRGQEARLRCSPMKGHSHVYWYRQLPEEGLKFMVYLQKENIIDESGMPKERFSAEFPKEGPSILRIQQVVRGDSAAYFCASSPPFPQGTEAFFGQGTRLTVV.

This clonotype has ten or more counts. This rearrangement joins TRBV10-3 to TRBJ1-1; TRBD1 aligns across 7 bases. The CDR3 is 13 residues long. V lost 8 bases to trimming and J lost 0 bases; unmatched junction nucleotides: 3. Per germline, CDR1 ENHRY and CDR2 SYGVKD. The CDR3 coding sequence is TGTGCCATCTCCAGGGGGGTGAACACTGAAGCTTTCTTT. Translation gives CAISRGVNTEAFF.

This clonotype came up a few times. The chain couples TRBV5-1 to TRBJ1-1; D uncertain. The ends were cut back, 0 bases at V and 7 bases at J, with 13 bases in the middle. CDR1 and CDR2 from the germline V gene are SGHRS and YFSETQ. CDR3 length: 14 amino acids. The CDR3 DNA sequence: TGCGCCAGCAGCTTGGCCGCCGCGGCCTTTGAAGCTTTCTTT. It specifies CASSLAAAAFEAFF. The variable domain in full, with the rest retrieved from reference TRBV5-1 and TRBJ1-1, is KAGVTQTPRYLIKTRGQQVTLSCSPISGHRSVSWYQQTPGQGLQFLFEYFSETQRNKGNFPGRFSGRQFSNSRSEMNVSTLELGDSALYLCASSLAAAAFEAFFGQGTRLTVV.

There are many counts of this clonotype. V and J are TRBV4-2 and TRBJ2-3; 12 bases align to TRBD2. The germline gives CDR1 LGHNA, CDR2 YNFKEQ. The CDR3 extends over 16 amino acids. The V and J ends lost 1 base and 4 bases, in that order; junction bases with no gene match: 3. CDR3 bases: TGTGCCAGCAGCCAAGGATCTAGCGGGAGGGCAGATACGCAGTATTTT. Translated, it gives CASSQGSSGRADTQYF.

This clonotype was counted many times. This rearrangement joins TRBV28 to TRBJ2-5; D perhaps matches TRBD1 (6 bases). Looked up from germline, CDR1 is MDHEN and CDR2 is SYDVKM. V lost 5 bases to trimming and J lost 0 bases, with 13 bases between them. CDR3 length equals 15 residues. CDR3 DNA: TGTGCCAGCAGTCCGACAGGAGCTTACCAAGAGACCCAGTACTTC. The encoded protein is CASSPTGAYQETQYF.

The chain links TRBV4-1 to TRBJ2-1; D call uncertain. Trimming left V 1 base short and J 4 bases short, with 14 bases between. The CDR3 contains 16 residues. The germline CDR1 and CDR2 sequences are MGHRA and YSYEKL. CDR3 in amino acids: CASSQGWAAAYNEQFF. The CDR3 DNA reads as TGCGCCAGCAGCCAAGGGTGGGCGGCAGCGTACAATGAGCAGTTCTTC.

This clonotype occurred many times. The rearrangement links TRBV20-1 to TRBJ1-5; D is ambiguous. Trimming took 6 bases from V and 0 from J, leaving 9 bases between them. CDR1 and CDR2 (germline): DFQATT, SNEGSKA (reference sequence). The CDR3 is 13 amino acids. The CDR3 sequence: CSAYSGSNQPQHF. The CDR3 region has the DNA TGCAGTGCCTATAGTGGTAGCAATCAGCCCCAGCATTTT.

This chain joins TRBV29-1 and TRBJ2-2; no reliable D call. V lost 3 bases, J lost 4 bases, and 9 bases lay in between. The CDR3 has 13 residues. Germline CDR1 SQVTM, CDR2 ANQGSEA. As DNA, the CDR3 is TGCAGCGTTGATTTCCCCCCCACCGGGGAGCTGTTTTTT. It yields the protein CSVDFPPTGELFF.

This clonotype was seen at least ten times. The chain combines TRBV6-2 or TRBV6-3 with TRBJ1-5; no reliable D call. Germline loops: CDR1 MNHEY, CDR2 SVGEGT. V shed 4 bases and J shed 10 bases, with 11 bases lying between them. The CDR3 totals 12 residues. CDR3 residues: CASSFDYSPQHF. CDR3 coding DNA: TGTGCCAGCAGTTTTGATTACTCCCCCCAGCATTTT.

In its sample, this clonotype was seen many times. This chain joins TRBV2 and TRBJ2-5, with D uncertain. CDR1 and CDR2 (germline): SNHLY, FYNNEI. This CDR3 is built from 16 residues. Trimming stripped 2 bases from V and 5 bases from J, with 18 bases between. The CDR3 coding sequence is TGTGCCAGCAGTGAAATTTTATGGCCAGCAATGGAGACCCAGTACTTC. It is translated as CASSEILWPAMETQYF.

The table lists this clonotype with many counts. The chain employs TRBV20-1 and TRBJ1-2, with D possibly TRBD1 on 6 matching bases. The CDR3 has 15 amino acids. The germline gives CDR1 DFQATT, CDR2 SNEGSKA (reference sequence). Trimming shortened V by 0 bases and J by 2 bases, and 13 bases separated the two germline ends. The chain's CDR3 is CSARDYREMNYGYTF. DNA of the CDR3: TGCAGTGCTAGAGATTACAGGGAAATGAACTATGGCTACACCTTC.

This clonotype has ten or more counts. The chain couples TRBV28 to TRBJ2-7; D unclear. Trimming left V 6 bases short and J 0 bases short, with 9 bases between. Looked up from germline, CDR1 is MDHEN and CDR2 is SYDVKM. The length of the CDR3 is 13 residues. CDR3: CASRFPSSYEQYF. CDR3 in DNA: TGTGCCAGCAGATTCCCAAGCTCCTACGAGCAGTACTTC.

The chain employs TRBV7-3 and TRBJ1-1, with TRBD1 matching over 7 bases. Germline values: CDR1 SGHTA, CDR2 FQGTGA. The CDR3 is 15 amino acids. Unmatched junction bases numbered 5, after V lost 4 bases and J lost 0 bases. CDR3 sequence reads: CASSSGGQMNTEAFF. CDR3 in DNA: TGTGCCAGCAGCTCAGGGGGACAGATGAACACTGAAGCTTTCTTT.

Note on this clonotype: A junction end diverges from the germline sequence, so it may reflect a read error. The CDR3 loop reads CASSASGRATGTQYF. As DNA, the CDR3 is TGTGCCAGCAGCGCCAGCGGGAGGGCCACAGGTACGCAGTATTTT. The V call is TRBV9, the J call TRBJ2-3; 10 nucleotides line up with TRBD2. The germline V gene has CDR1 SGDLS and CDR2 YYNGEE. This CDR3 contains 15 residues.

This clonotype occurred a few times. The CDR3 DNA sequence: TGCAGCGCCTCCTCGGTGGGGGCGGGTGAAAAACTGTTTTTT. Translated: CSASSVGAGEKLFF. The V gene is TRBV29-1, the J gene TRBJ1-4; tentatively, D is TRBD1 (6 bases). Germline CDR1 reads SQVTM; CDR2 reads ANQGSEA. There are 14 residues in the CDR3. Trimming took 7 bases from V and 7 from J, leaving 19 bases between them.

This chain joins TRBV3-1 and TRBJ1-1, with D maybe TRBD1 (6 bases). Germline V gene data show CDR1 as LGHDT and CDR2 as YNNKEL (reference sequence). The CDR3 runs 12 residues. Trimming stripped 5 bases from V and 8 bases from J, with 12 bases between. The CDR3 is CASSIQGPEAFF. The CDR3 nucleotides read TGTGCCAGCAGCATACAGGGACCCGAAGCTTTCTTT. Filled out from reference TRBV3-1 and TRBJ1-1, the complete variable domain reads DTAVSQTPKYLVTQMGNDKSIKCEQNLGHDTMYWYKQDSKKFLKIMFSYNNKELIINETVPNRFSPKSPDKAHLNLHINSLELGDSAVYFCASSIQGPEAFFGQGTRLTVV.